A single sample is the source of the 28 T cell receptor beta chains below, sequenced in a study of blood T cell repertoires in COVID-19. Repertoires were generated with immunoSEQ multiplex PCR, while TCRdb's copy carries only in-frame clones and drops some. The data show around 300,000 clones, 80% to 90% seen once. The source material was PBMCs or T cells enriched from blood (not recorded which). These receptors were taken from a woman younger than 35 who had recovered from COVID-19.

V and J are TRBV11-1 and TRBJ2-3; 8 positions agree with TRBD1. Germline V gives CDR1 SGHAT, CDR2 FQDESV (reference sequence). This CDR3 spans 16 amino acids. The V segment lost 5 bases and the J segment 2 bases; nucleotides outside the gene matches: 9. Written as DNA, the CDR3 is TGTGCCAGCAGCCCCGACAGGGGCCTCTACACAGATACGCAGTATTTT. Translation: CASSPDRGLYTDTQYF.

Points on this clone: The germline gene is not matched at one end of the junction; a read error may be the cause. The chain joins TRBV7-7 to TRBJ2-3; 10 nucleotides agree with TRBD1. The CDR3 is 14 residues long. Germline-derived CDR1 and CDR2 are SSHAT and FNYEAQ (reference sequence). The CDR3 region is CASSIGQGADTQYF. CDR3 bases: TGTGCTAGCAGCATCGGACAGGGGGCAGATACGCAGTATTTT. Variable domain in full (rest from reference TRBV7-7 and TRBJ2-3): GAGVSQSPRYKVTKRGQDVTLRCDPISSHATLYWYQQALGQGPEFLTYFNYEAQPDKSGLPSDRFSAERPEGSISTLTIQRTEQRDSAMYRCASSIGQGADTQYFGPGTRLTVL.

The rearrangement uses TRBV2 and TRBJ1-1; maybe TRBD1 (6 bases). CDR3 length equals 13 residues. Trimming took off 5 bases at V and 7 bases at J, with 14 bases between the two ends. Germline V gene data show CDR1 as SNHLY and CDR2 as FYNNEI. In DNA, the CDR3 is TGTGCCAGCAGTAGGAGTCAGGGGAATGAAGCTTTCTTT. Translating gives CASSRSQGNEAFF.

This clone was counted a single time. The chain couples TRBV28 to TRBJ1-5; 8 bases line up with TRBD1. The CDR3 contains 15 residues. The V gene end was trimmed by 3 bases and the J gene end by 2 bases; junction bases not matched to a gene: 3. Per the germline V gene, CDR1 is MDHEN and CDR2 is SYDVKM. The CDR3 DNA sequence: TGTGCCAGCAGTTTGGCGGACAGGGGCAATCAGCCCCAGCATTTT. This codes for CASSLADRGNQPQHF.

The V and J genes are TRBV28 and TRBJ2-7; 8 positions match TRBD1. The CDR3 sequence is 15 residues long. Trimming removed 2 bases from V and 3 bases from J; junction bases left unmatched: 6. Germline CDR1 and CDR2: MDHEN and SYDVKM. The CDR3: CASSLVRGPHYEQYF. CDR3 bases: TGTGCCAGCAGTTTAGTCAGGGGGCCACACTACGAGCAGTACTTC.

The chain is built from TRBV5-1 and TRBJ2-1; D remains unclear. Germline CDR1 reads SGHRS; CDR2 reads YFSETQ. V was shortened by 2 bases and J by 5 bases, with 8 bases between the two germline ends. There are 13 residues in the CDR3. In nucleotides, the CDR3 is TGCGCCAGCAGCTTATCTCTTAACAATGAGCAGTTCTTC. It is translated as CASSLSLNNEQFF.

The chain is built from TRBV7-8 and TRBJ1-4; D possibly corresponds to TRBD1 (6 bases). Germline V gene sequence: CDR1 SGHVS, CDR2 FQNEAQ. The CDR3 runs 15 residues. V lost 3 bases to trimming and J lost 8 bases, with 16 bases between them. CDR3 DNA: TGTGCCAGCAGCTTTGGCCAGGGGCGTGGGGAAAAACTGTTTTTT. Translation gives CASSFGQGRGEKLFF.

The V call is TRBV6-5, the J call TRBJ1-2; tentative D call: TRBD1 (6 bases). There are 14 residues in the CDR3. Trimming left V 6 bases short and J 3 bases short, with 14 bases between. The germline CDR1 and CDR2 sequences are MNHEY and SVGAGI. The CDR3 reads CASRLTGSDYGYTF. DNA of the CDR3: TGTGCCAGCAGATTAACAGGGTCGGACTATGGCTACACCTTC.

The V gene is TRBV19, the J gene TRBJ2-2, with 7 positions matching TRBD1. The CDR3 sequence is 16 residues long. From germline, CDR1 is LNHDA and CDR2 SQIVND (reference sequence). V gave up 3 bases and J gave up 1 base; unmatched junction bases: 5. CDR3 DNA sequence: TGTGCCAGTAGTATCCGAGGGGGCCTGAACACCGGGGAGCTGTTTTTT. This gives the protein CASSIRGGLNTGELFF.

The V gene is TRBV9, the J gene TRBJ2-5; TRBD1 matches at 9 bases. Per the germline V gene, CDR1 is SGDLS and CDR2 is YYNGEE. The V and J ends lost 2 bases and 4 bases, in that order; junction bases with no gene match: 6. The CDR3 contains 15 residues. The CDR3 region is CASSVHRGLGETQYF. CDR3 nucleotide sequence: TGTGCCAGCAGCGTTCACAGGGGGCTGGGAGAGACCCAGTACTTC.

The chain employs TRBV30 and TRBJ2-3; possibly TRBD1 for D (6 bases). The germline gives CDR1 GTSNPN, CDR2 SVGIG (reference sequence). Deletions cut 1 base from V and 3 bases from J, with 11 bases between. The CDR3 contains 14 residues. CDR3 amino acids: CAWSGGLGTDTQYF. The DNA for the CDR3 is TGTGCCTGGAGTGGGGGGCTCGGGACAGATACGCAGTATTTT.

The genes are TRBV28 and TRBJ2-7, with 11 bases that match TRBD2. The germline V gene has CDR1 MDHEN and CDR2 SYDVKM. CDR3 size: 14 residues. Trimming took 7 bases from V and 6 from J; bases not matched to a gene: 8. The CDR3 nucleotides read TGTGCCAGCACCCAGACTAGCGGGGTTTTCGAGCAGTACTTC. Amino acids: CASTQTSGVFEQYF.

As to this clone: Other DNA sequences in the sample encode the same CDR3. V usage is TRBV5-1 and J usage is TRBJ1-3, with a possible D match to TRBD1 (6 bases). The CDR3 has 14 residues. CDR1 is SGHRS, CDR2 YFSETQ, per germline. V was pared by 4 bases and J by 4 bases, with 12 bases between. The CDR3 is CASSLTGTGNTIYF. CDR3 in DNA: TGCGCCAGCAGCCTCACAGGGACAGGAAACACCATATATTTT.

The chain is built from TRBV6-5 and TRBJ1-2; TRBD1 matches 8 bases. Looked up from germline, CDR1 is MNHEY and CDR2 is SVGAGI. This CDR3 spans 13 amino acids. The J segment lost 8 bases and the V segment lost 5 bases, leaving 7 bases of the junction unmatched. CDR3 DNA: TGTGCCAGCAGTCGACAGGGGCTCCAGGGCTACACCTTC. Encoded protein: CASSRQGLQGYTF.

The J gene is TRBJ2-7, the V gene TRBV5-1; the D gene is possibly TRBD2 (5 bases). The CDR3 extends over 15 amino acids. The germline CDR1 and CDR2 sequences are SGHRS and YFSETQ. The ends were cut back, 4 bases at V and 3 bases at J, with 17 bases in the middle. CDR3 in amino acids: CASSRIYRGFYEQYF. The CDR3 coding sequence is TGCGCCAGCAGCCGGATTTATCGGGGTTTCTACGAGCAGTACTTC.

V is TRBV29-1 and J is TRBJ1-5; 7 bases are shared with TRBD1. V shed 0 bases and J 9 bases; nucleotides not matched to a gene: 5. The CDR3 has 13 residues. Germline-derived CDR1 and CDR2 are SQVTM and ANQGSEA. CDR3 DNA: TGCAGCGTTGAAGACTCACAGGGGAGGCCCCAGCATTTT. Residues: CSVEDSQGRPQHF.

The rearrangement uses TRBV4-1 and TRBJ2-2; possibly TRBD1 for D (5 bases). The CDR3 extends over 15 amino acids. V was trimmed by 2 bases and J by 1 base, leaving 8 bases between them. Germline-derived CDR1 and CDR2 are MGHRA and YSYEKL. In DNA form, the CDR3 reads TGCGCCAGCAGCCAACTCGGACAGAACACCGGGGAGCTGTTTTTT. Residues: CASSQLGQNTGELFF.

The chain combines TRBV6-5 with TRBJ1-1, with D possibly being TRBD1 (5 bases). Trimming left V 0 bases short and J 0 bases short, with 11 bases between. The CDR3 covers 16 residues. The V gene's germline CDR1 is MNHEY and CDR2 SVGAGI. The CDR3 is CASSYSGPPMNTEAFF. The CDR3 nucleotides are TGTGCCAGCAGTTACTCGGGGCCCCCAATGAACACTGAAGCTTTCTTT.

The chain uses TRBV20-1 and TRBJ1-2, with D possibly matching TRBD1 (6 bases). Trimming removed 3 bases from V and 4 bases from J, with 15 bases in between. Germline values: CDR1 DFQATT, CDR2 SNEGSKA (reference sequence). CDR3 size: 14 residues. This CDR3 is CSASSGGRLYGYTF. CDR3 sequence (DNA): TGCAGTGCTAGTTCCGGGGGGCGGCTCTATGGCTACACCTTC.

J is TRBJ2-7 and V is TRBV27, with TRBD1 matching 7 bases. Germline trimming cut 3 bases from V and 3 bases from J; bases unmatched to any gene: 8. The length of the CDR3 is 15 residues. CDR1 MNHEY and CDR2 SMNVEV come from the germline V gene (reference sequence). The CDR3 sequence is CASSLGQNPGYEQYF. The CDR3 DNA sequence: TGTGCCAGCAGTTTGGGACAGAACCCGGGCTACGAGCAGTACTTC.

This clone has a single count. The J gene is TRBJ2-3, the V gene TRBV30; TRBD2 agrees at 12 bases. Germline V lookup: CDR1 GTSNPN, CDR2 SVGIG (reference sequence). V was clipped by 7 bases and J by 6 bases; unmatched bases: 8. The CDR3 runs to 14 residues. The CDR3 DNA sequence: TGTGCCTCCACCCTAGCGGGGGGGGCTGATACGCAGTATTTT. This encodes CASTLAGGADTQYF.

As to this clone: Different DNA sequences within this sample yield the same CDR3. This chain joins TRBV27 and TRBJ1-2; 7 nucleotides line up with TRBD1. The CDR3 loop spans 14 amino acids. V lost 5 bases and J lost 4; bases outside the gene matches: 7. Germline assignment: CDR1 MNHEY and CDR2 SMNVEV (reference sequence). The CDR3 loop is CASSPRQGGYGYTF. In DNA form, the CDR3 reads TGTGCCAGCAGTCCCCGACAGGGTGGCTATGGCTACACCTTC.

V and J are TRBV19 and TRBJ2-7, with a tentative D call TRBD1 (6 bases). Germline loops: CDR1 LNHDA, CDR2 SQIVND (reference sequence). The length of the CDR3 is 18 residues. Trimming took 6 bases from V and 0 from J, leaving 24 bases between them. The CDR3 spells CASSPIVGQTFYSYEQYF. Here the CDR3 DNA reads TGTGCCAGTAGCCCTATCGTTGGACAGACCTTTTACTCCTACGAGCAGTACTTC. The full variable domain, rest sourced from reference TRBV19 and TRBJ2-7, is DGGITQSPKYLFRKEGQNVTLSCEQNLNHDAMYWYRQDPGQGLRLIYYSQIVNDFQKGDIAEGYSVSREKKESFPLTVTSAQKNPTAFYLCASSPIVGQTFYSYEQYFGPGTRLTVT.

Worth noting for this clone: This sample also contains other DNA sequences that code for the same CDR3. The chain carries TRBV12-3 or TRBV12-4 and TRBJ1-2; TRBD1 agrees at 7 bases. V trimming: 3 bases; J trimming: 3 bases; junction bases outside the gene matches: 1. The CDR3 runs 13 residues. The DNA for the CDR3 is TGTGCCAGCAGTTTCAGGGGGGACTATGGCTACACCTTC. Its translation is CASSFRGDYGYTF.

Note on this clone: Other nucleotide sequences in the sample specify the same CDR3. The J gene is TRBJ1-2, the V gene TRBV27, with a tentative D call TRBD1 (6 bases). V was cut by 2 bases and J by 5 bases, with 12 bases left in between. Germline V lookup: CDR1 MNHEY, CDR2 SMNVEV (reference sequence). CDR3 size: 14 residues. The DNA of the CDR3 is TGTGCCAGCAGTTTACGGGGAAGGGGGTATGGCTACACCTTC. It codes for CASSLRGRGYGYTF.

The chain is built from TRBV27 and TRBJ1-5; D uncertain. V lost 0 bases and J lost 6, with 9 bases in between. This CDR3 has 14 residues. CDR1 and CDR2 from the germline V gene are MNHEY and SMNVEV (reference sequence). The CDR3 reads CASSLSPILQPQHF. For the CDR3, the DNA is TGTGCCAGCAGTTTATCACCCATACTTCAGCCCCAGCATTTT.

V gene TRBV5-4 combines with J gene TRBJ2-3, with 7 bases lining up with TRBD2. CDR1 and CDR2 from the germline V gene are SGHNT and YYREEE (reference sequence). The CDR3 loop spans 15 amino acids. Trimming at V came to 0 bases and at J to 2 bases, leaving 3 bases not matched to a gene. CDR3 amino acids: CASSLASGDTDTQYF. CDR3 bases: TGTGCCAGCAGCTTGGCCAGCGGGGACACAGATACGCAGTATTTT.

The V call is TRBV7-9, the J call TRBJ1-1, with TRBD1 matching 7 bases. After removal of 3 bases from V and 2 bases from J, the junction contained 6 bases not matched to a gene. The CDR3 loop spans 15 amino acids. Germline V gives CDR1 SEHNR, CDR2 FQNEAQ (reference sequence). CDR3 amino acids: CASSLPGTANTEAFF. As DNA, the CDR3 is TGTGCCAGCAGCTTGCCCGGGACAGCAAACACTGAAGCTTTCTTT.